These 6 T cell receptor beta chains originate from one sample sequenced in a study of shared clonotypes between healthy human individuals (dated by TCRdb to 2020 to 2022). Libraries were prepared through the immunoSEQ multiplex PCR assay. TCRdb obtained this table from immuneACCESS and retained in-frame rearrangements with V and J assigned. These tables miss some clones; where compared with another copy, unresolved V genes account for less than half of the shortfall, and the remainder is unexplained. This sample has approximately 1.9 million clones in its table, and just over 90% of those were observed once. Around 1.7% of the sample goes to the ten largest clones. CD8 naive samples were obtained by positive selection for CCR7 among CD45RO-negative cells, yielding a CD45RA+CCR7+ population from which TemRA cells were excluded. The material sequenced was naive CD8+ T cells from PBMCs. The intended sense of this specimen's cell subset or site label: CD45RA+CCR7+. Receptor source: a man between 18 and 35 years old in good health. Some clones in this sample may be carry-over from other donors' samples.

This chain connects TRBV4-3 to TRBJ2-7; TRBD2 aligns across 12 bases. The germline CDR1 and CDR2 sequences are LGHNA and YSLEER. The CDR3 has 18 residues. After removal of 4 bases from V and 3 bases from J, the junction contained 13 bases not matched to a gene. CDR3 sequence reads: CASSPGLAGSGVGYEQYF. CDR3 nucleotides: TGCGCCAGCAGCCCGGGACTAGCGGGTTCAGGGGTGGGCTACGAGCAGTACTTC.

The chain carries TRBV27 and TRBJ2-7, with TRBD2 identical over 8 bases. Germline V gives CDR1 MNHEY, CDR2 SMNVEV (reference sequence). V trimming: 3 bases; J trimming: 5 bases; junction bases outside the gene matches: 3. The CDR3 consists of 13 residues. The CDR3 nucleotides are TGTGCCAGCAGTTTCGCGGGAGGTAACGAGCAGTACTTC. The encoded protein is CASSFAGGNEQYF.

V usage is TRBV5-1 and J usage is TRBJ2-7; 16 bases align to TRBD2. The length of the CDR3 is 17 residues. V dropped 4 bases and J dropped 2; count of bases not matched to a gene: 6. CDR1 and CDR2 (germline): SGHRS, YFSETQ. DNA of the CDR3: TGCGCCAGCAGCCCCGGGACTAGCGGGAGGGCCACCTACGAGCAGTACTTC. Translating it yields CASSPGTSGRATYEQYF.

The V call is TRBV5-6, the J call TRBJ1-1, with D unresolved. The CDR3 is 11 residues long. In germline, CDR1 is SGHDT, CDR2 YYEEEE. Trimming took 0 bases from V and 8 from J, leaving 5 bases between them. CDR3 DNA: TGTGCCAGCAGCTTGGCGGAGGAAGCTTTCTTT. Amino acid sequence: CASSLAEEAFF.

The chain couples TRBV15 to TRBJ2-7, with D perhaps TRBD1 or TRBD2 (5 bases each). V was clipped by 6 bases and J by 3 bases, with 12 bases between them. Germline V CDR1 and CDR2: LNHNV, YYDKDF (reference sequence). This CDR3 has 13 amino acids. The CDR3 spells CATRARGLYEQYF. The DNA of the CDR3 is TGTGCCACCAGAGCGAGGGGTCTCTACGAGCAGTACTTC.

The genes are TRBV5-1 and TRBJ2-5; D perhaps matches TRBD1 (5 bases). The J call may be faulty, since TRBJ2-7 better matches the DNA end. CDR1 is SGHRS and CDR2 is YFSETQ in the germline V gene. CDR3 length equals 16 residues. Here the CDR3 DNA reads TGCGCCAGCAGCTTGGCCATTGGCCAGGGATTCTACGAGCAGTACTTC. Its protein is CASSLAIGQGFYEQYF.